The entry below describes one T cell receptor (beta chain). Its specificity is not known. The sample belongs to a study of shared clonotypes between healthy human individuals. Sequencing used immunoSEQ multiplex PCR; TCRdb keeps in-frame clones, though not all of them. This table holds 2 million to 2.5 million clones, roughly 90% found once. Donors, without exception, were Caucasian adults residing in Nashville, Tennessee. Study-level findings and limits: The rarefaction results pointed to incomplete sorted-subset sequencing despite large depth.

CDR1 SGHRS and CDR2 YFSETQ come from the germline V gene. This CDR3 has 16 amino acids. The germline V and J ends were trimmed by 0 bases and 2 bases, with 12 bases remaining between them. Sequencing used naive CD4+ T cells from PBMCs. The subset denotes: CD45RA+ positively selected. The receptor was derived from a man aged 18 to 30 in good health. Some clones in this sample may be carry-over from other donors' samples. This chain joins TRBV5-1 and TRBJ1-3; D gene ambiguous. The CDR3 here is CASSLEPAGPGNTIYF. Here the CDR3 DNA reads TGCGCCAGCAGCTTGGAGCCCGCAGGCCCTGGAAACACCATATATTTT.